Included here is one T cell receptor beta chain sequence, with context. This sample was included in a study of memory CD4+ T cells and cytomegalovirus serostatus. Data came from immunoSEQ multiplex PCR; TCRdb stores just in-frame clones and leaves some out. The profile shows 28,000 or so clones, roughly three quarters of them singletons. The CDR3 has 13 amino acids. V was pared by 0 bases and J by 8 bases, with 10 bases between. Looked up from germline, CDR1 is SGHRS and CDR2 is YFSETQ. The sort gate was single viable CD3+CD4+CD8-CD45RO+ cells for memory CD4+ T cells. CMV serostatus came from serum IgG against pp150, pp28, p38, p52.

The receptor was derived from an adult in good health and CMV-seronegative. The rearrangement joins TRBV5-1 to TRBJ2-3; the D gene is possibly TRBD2 (6 bases). Specimen: memory CD4+ T cells from blood. The CDR3, as DNA: TGCGCCAGCAGCTTGGCCGGGGGACGTACGCAGTATTTT. Translating it yields CASSLAGGRTQYF.